One and the same sample provided the 2 T cell receptor beta chains below, sequenced in a study of blood T cell repertoires in COVID-19. Using immunoSEQ multiplex PCR, the repertoire was profiled, and TCRdb retains in-frame clones only, with some absent. The sample shows around 400,000 clones, approximately 89% of them seen only once. The sample was peripheral blood. All receptors come from a woman in her fifties or sixties with COVID-19, enrolled during active disease.

The chain combines TRBV28 with TRBJ1-1; D remains ambiguous. The CDR3 is 15 residues long. The V gene lost 5 bases and the J gene lost 7 bases, with 20 bases spanning the gap. Germline CDR1 reads MDHEN; CDR2 reads SYDVKM. CDR3 amino acids: CASSLSGDLTSEAFF. CDR3 bases: TGTGCCAGCAGTCTTTCAGGAGACCTAACTAGTGAAGCTTTCTTT.

The chain recombines TRBV7-3 with TRBJ1-1, with D possibly being TRBD1 (6 bases). This CDR3 region has 16 residues. Germline-derived CDR1 and CDR2 are SGHTA and FQGTGA. V lost 2 bases and J lost 5, with 18 bases in between. The CDR3 coding sequence is TGTGCCAGCAGCTTATTCGCCCGGGGGGCGGCGACTGAAGCTTTCTTT. Translated: CASSLFARGAATEAFF.